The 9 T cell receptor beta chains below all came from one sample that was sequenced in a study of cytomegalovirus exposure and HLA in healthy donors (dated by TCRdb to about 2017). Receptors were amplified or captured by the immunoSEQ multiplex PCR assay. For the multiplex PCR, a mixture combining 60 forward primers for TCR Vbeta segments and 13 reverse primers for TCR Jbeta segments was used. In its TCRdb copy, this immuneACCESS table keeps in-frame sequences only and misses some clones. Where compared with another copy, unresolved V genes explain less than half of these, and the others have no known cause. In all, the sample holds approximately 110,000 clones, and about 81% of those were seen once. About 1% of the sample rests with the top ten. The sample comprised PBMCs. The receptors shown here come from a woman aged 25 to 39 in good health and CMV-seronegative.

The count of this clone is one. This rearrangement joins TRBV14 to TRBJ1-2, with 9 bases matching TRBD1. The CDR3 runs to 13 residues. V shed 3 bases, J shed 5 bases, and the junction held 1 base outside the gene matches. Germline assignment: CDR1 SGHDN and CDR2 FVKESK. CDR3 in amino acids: CASSQGQGYGYTF. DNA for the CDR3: TGTGCCAGCAGCCAGGGACAGGGATATGGCTACACCTTC.

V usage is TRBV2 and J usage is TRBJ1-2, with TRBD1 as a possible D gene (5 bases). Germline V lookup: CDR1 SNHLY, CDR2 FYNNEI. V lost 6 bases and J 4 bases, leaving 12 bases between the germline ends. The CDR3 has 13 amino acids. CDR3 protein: CASRTGRSYGYTF. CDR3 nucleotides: TGTGCCAGCAGAACAGGACGATCCTATGGCTACACCTTC.

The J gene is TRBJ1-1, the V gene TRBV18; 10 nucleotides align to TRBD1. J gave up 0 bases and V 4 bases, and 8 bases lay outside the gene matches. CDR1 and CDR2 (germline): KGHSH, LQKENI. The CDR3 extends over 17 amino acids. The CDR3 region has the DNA TGTGCCAGCTCACTCTACGGACAGGGGGGACTGAACACTGAAGCTTTCTTT. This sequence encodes CASSLYGQGGLNTEAFF.

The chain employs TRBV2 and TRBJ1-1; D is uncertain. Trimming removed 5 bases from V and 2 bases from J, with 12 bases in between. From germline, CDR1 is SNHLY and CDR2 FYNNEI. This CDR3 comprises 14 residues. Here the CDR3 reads CASSRTGINTEAFF. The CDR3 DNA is TGTGCCAGCAGTAGGACCGGGATTAACACTGAAGCTTTCTTT.

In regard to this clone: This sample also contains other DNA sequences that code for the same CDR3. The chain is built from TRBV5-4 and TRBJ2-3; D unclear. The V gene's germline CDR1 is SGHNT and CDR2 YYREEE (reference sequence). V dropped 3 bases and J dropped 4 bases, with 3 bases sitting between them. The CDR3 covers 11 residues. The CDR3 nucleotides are TGTGCCAGCAGCTCCTCAGATACGCAGTATTTT. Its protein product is CASSSSDTQYF. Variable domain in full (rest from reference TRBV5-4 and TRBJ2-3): ETGVTQSPTHLIKTRGQQVTLRCSSQSGHNTVSWYQQALGQGPQFIFQYYREEENGRGNFPPRFSGLQFPNYSSELNVNALELDDSALYLCASSSSDTQYFGPGTRLTVL.

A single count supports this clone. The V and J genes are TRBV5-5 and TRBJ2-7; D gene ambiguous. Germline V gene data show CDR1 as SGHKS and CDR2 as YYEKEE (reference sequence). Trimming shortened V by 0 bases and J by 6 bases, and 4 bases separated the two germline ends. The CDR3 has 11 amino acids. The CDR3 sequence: CASSLASEQYF. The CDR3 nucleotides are TGTGCCAGCAGCTTGGCGAGCGAGCAGTACTTC. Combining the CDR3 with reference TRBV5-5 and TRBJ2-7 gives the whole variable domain DAGVTQSPTHLIKTRGQQVTLRCSPISGHKSVSWYQQVLGQGPQFIFQYYEKEERGRGNFPDRFSARQFPNYSSELNVNALLLGDSALYLCASSLASEQYFGPGTRLTVT.

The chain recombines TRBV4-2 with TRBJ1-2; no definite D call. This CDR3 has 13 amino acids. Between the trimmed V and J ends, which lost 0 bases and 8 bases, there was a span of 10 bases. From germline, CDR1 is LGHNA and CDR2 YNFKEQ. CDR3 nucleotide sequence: TGTGCCAGCAGCCAAGATGGGCCTGGGGGCTACACCTTC. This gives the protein CASSQDGPGGYTF.

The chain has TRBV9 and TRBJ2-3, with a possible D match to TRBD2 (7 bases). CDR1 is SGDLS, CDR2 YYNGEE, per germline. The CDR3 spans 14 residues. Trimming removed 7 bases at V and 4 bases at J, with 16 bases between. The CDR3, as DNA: TGTGCCAGCTCCTTCGGGGGGCCCCCAGATACGCAGTATTTT. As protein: CASSFGGPPDTQYF.

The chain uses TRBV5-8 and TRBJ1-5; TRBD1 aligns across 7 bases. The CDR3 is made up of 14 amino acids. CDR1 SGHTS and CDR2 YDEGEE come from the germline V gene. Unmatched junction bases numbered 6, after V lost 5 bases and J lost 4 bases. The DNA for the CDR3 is TGTGCCAGCAGTAAACAGGGGCGAAATCAGCCCCAGCATTTT. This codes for CASSKQGRNQPQHF.